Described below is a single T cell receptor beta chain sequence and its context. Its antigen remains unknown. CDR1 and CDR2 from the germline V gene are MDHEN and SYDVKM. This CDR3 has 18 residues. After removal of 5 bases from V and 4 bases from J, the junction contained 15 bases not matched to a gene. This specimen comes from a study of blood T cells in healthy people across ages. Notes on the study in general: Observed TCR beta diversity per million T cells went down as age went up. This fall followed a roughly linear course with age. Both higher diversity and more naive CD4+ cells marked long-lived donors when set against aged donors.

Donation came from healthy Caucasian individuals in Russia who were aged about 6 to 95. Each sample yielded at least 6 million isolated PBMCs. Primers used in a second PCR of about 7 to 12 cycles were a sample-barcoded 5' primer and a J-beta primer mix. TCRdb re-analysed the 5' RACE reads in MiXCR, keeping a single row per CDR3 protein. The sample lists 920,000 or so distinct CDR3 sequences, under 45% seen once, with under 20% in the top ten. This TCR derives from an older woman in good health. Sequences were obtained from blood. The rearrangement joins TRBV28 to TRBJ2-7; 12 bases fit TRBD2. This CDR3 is CASSTQFVTSGGSYEQYF. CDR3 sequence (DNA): TGTGCCAGCAGTACCCAGTTTGTGACTAGCGGGGGATCGTACGAGCAGTACTTC.